Below, 11 T cell receptor beta chains from the same sample are listed, as sequenced in a study of monozygotic twins with inflammatory bowel disease. TCRdb reworked the 5' RACE reads into one entry per CDR3 protein, no DNA. The specimen's table records 300,000 to 350,000 distinct CDR3 sequences. Sequenced sample: blood. The receptors here all came from a human donor with ulcerative colitis or Crohn's disease, or a healthy co-twin of an affected twin (not recorded which).

The V call is TRBV10-1, the J call TRBJ1-1. This CDR3 has 13 amino acids. The germline CDR1 and CDR2 sequences are WNHNN and SYGVQD (reference sequence). The CDR3 here is CASSVRQNTEAFF.

The CDR3 protein is CSVVSRESSYEQYF. J is TRBJ2-7 and V is TRBV29-1; the TCRdb call, TRBD1, lacks DNA for checking. Germline values: CDR1 SQVTM, CDR2 ANQGSEA. This CDR3 spans 14 amino acids.

This rearrangement joins TRBV7-9 to TRBJ2-1; TCRdb's D gene call, TRBD2, goes unchecked for lack of DNA. Germline V gene data show CDR1 as SEHNR and CDR2 as FQNEAQ (reference sequence). The CDR3 runs 16 residues. CDR3 loop: CASSFLGGKSYNEQFF.

The chain employs TRBV5-1 and TRBJ1-1. The CDR3 has 14 amino acids. Germline assignment: CDR1 SGHRS and CDR2 YFSETQ. The CDR3 spells CASSDLKGGAEAFF.

This chain uses TRBV9 with TRBJ1-1; the TCRdb D gene call, TRBD1, has no DNA to confirm it. This CDR3 contains 16 residues. Germline-derived CDR1 and CDR2 are SGDLS and YYNGEE. The CDR3: CASSGGQGNMNTEAFF.

This chain connects TRBV27 to TRBJ2-7; the D gene TCRdb calls, TRBD2, cannot be checked with no DNA. This CDR3 is 13 amino acids long. Germline loops: CDR1 MNHEY, CDR2 SMNVEV (reference sequence). CDR3 sequence reads: CASRLAVSYEQYF.

The chain uses TRBV10-3 and TRBJ1-1. CDR1 ENHRY and CDR2 SYGVKD come from the germline V gene. The CDR3 totals 15 residues. CDR3 residues: CAIKKMESENTEAFF.

The V and J genes are TRBV19 and TRBJ2-2; TCRdb reports TRBD2, a call that lacks DNA to check it against. The CDR3 totals 15 residues. Germline values: CDR1 LNHDA, CDR2 SQIVND (reference sequence). CDR3 residues: CASRSGASGTGELFF.

This chain connects TRBV7-7 to TRBJ2-1. This CDR3 comprises 13 residues. Germline lookup yields CDR1 SSHAT and CDR2 FNYEAQ (reference sequence). CDR3 amino acids: CASSSGLSLEQFF.

This chain's CDR3 is CASSLPGGPDYGYTF. The chain combines TRBV7-2 with TRBJ1-2; TCRdb reports TRBD1, a call that lacks DNA to check it against. CDR3 length: 15 residues. CDR1 is SGHTA, CDR2 FQGNSA, per germline.

The CDR3: CASSFSRATAQETQYF. The chain joins TRBV7-9 to TRBJ2-5; TCRdb proposes TRBD1, but this gene call is untestable without DNA. The CDR3 sequence is 16 residues long. Germline assignment: CDR1 SEHNR and CDR2 FQNEAQ (reference sequence).